The rows below give T cell receptor beta chains drawn from one sample of a study of T cells after yellow fever vaccination. TCRdb used MiXCR to reprocess the 5' RACE reads, holding one entry per CDR3 protein. The data show 250,000 to 300,000 distinct CDR3 sequences, 8.5% to 10% seen once. This specimen was CD4+ T cells sorted from PBMCs, taken 5 days after the yellow fever booster vaccination. Receptors originate from a man younger than 30 who received the YFV17D yellow fever vaccine. Both conserved end residues are part of each CDR3. Each record gives: J gene, D gene, V gene, clone size, CDR3 protein, CDR3 DNA. D genes are given only for firm matches. The size entry is marked missing in some rows and otherwise reads once, few, many or a size class.

TRBJ1-3,-,TRBV4-2,few,CASSQESPGSGNTIYF,TGTGCCAGCAGCCAAGAAAGTCCGGGCTCTGGAAACACCATATATTTT
TRBJ1-2,TRBD1,TRBV24-1,few,CATSEQGRGGYTF,TGTGCCACCAGTGAACAGGGGCGGGGTGGCTACACCTTC
TRBJ2-3,-,TRBV11-2,few,CASSSNQGLDTQYF,TGTGCCAGCAGCTCAAATCAAGGGTTGGATACGCAGTATTTT
TRBJ2-2,TRBD1,TRBV4-3,few,CASSQDRGLATGELFF,TGCGCCAGCAGCCAAGACAGGGGGCTGGCTACCGGGGAGCTGTTTTTT
TRBJ1-6,-,TRBV9,-,CASSAGGPNNSPLHF,TGTGCCAGCAGCGCCGGGGGGCCGAATAATTCACCCCTCCACTTT
TRBJ2-1,-,TRBV4-1,-,CASSALDYNEQFF,TGCGCCAGCAGTGCTTTGGACTACAATGAGCAGTTCTTC
TRBJ2-2,TRBD1,TRBV7-9,few,CASSRRDRGDTGELFF,TGTGCCAGCAGCCGCCGGGACAGGGGGGACACCGGGGAGCTGTTTTTT
TRBJ2-5,-,TRBV7-2,few,CASQPQGNQETQYF,TGTGCCAGCCAACCCCAGGGGAACCAAGAGACCCAGTACTTC
TRBJ1-2,TRBD1,TRBV12-3/TRBV12-4,-,CATRSGQGYGYTF,TGTGCCACCAGATCGGGACAGGGGTATGGCTACACCTTC
TRBJ1-2,-,TRBV20-1,many,CSARDPRKDYGYTF,TGCAGTGCTAGAGACCCGAGGAAAGACTATGGCTACACCTTC
TRBJ1-2,-,TRBV10-3,few,CAISESGAGDGYGYTF,TGTGCCATCAGTGAGTCCGGGGCAGGGGATGGCTATGGCTACACCTTC
TRBJ2-3,TRBD2,TRBV20-1,many,CSARAGADTQYF,TGCAGTGCTAGGGCGGGAGCAGATACGCAGTATTTT
TRBJ2-5,TRBD2,TRBV4-2,-,CASSHASGGGETQYF,TGTGCCAGCAGCCATGCTAGCGGGGGGGGGGAGACCCAGTACTTC
TRBJ1-5,-,TRBV4-3,many,CASSHGENQPQHF,TGCGCCAGCAGCCACGGAGAGAATCAGCCCCAGCATTTT
TRBJ1-6,-,TRBV10-3,few,CAMRPAFNSPLHF,TGTGCCATGCGGCCGGCCTTTAATTCACCCCTCCACTTT
TRBJ1-6,-,TRBV25-1,few,CASSEGAGIGFNSPLHF,TGTGCCAGCAGTGAAGGGGCCGGTATAGGGTTTAATTCACCCCTCCACTTT
TRBJ1-6,TRBD1,TRBV4-3,many,CASSQDRGTGTSPLHF,TGCGCCAGCAGCCAAGATCGCGGGACAGGGACTTCACCCCTCCACTTT
TRBJ2-5,-,TRBV6-5,-,CASSYSYPGGETQYF,TGTGCCAGCAGTTACTCTTATCCGGGCGGAGAGACCCAGTACTTC
TRBJ2-2,-,TRBV5-1,few,CASSSSGTPGELFF,TGCGCCAGCAGCAGTTCCGGGACCCCCGGGGAGCTGTTTTTT
TRBJ1-1,-,TRBV5-4,few,CASSHPRDGRTEAFF,TGTGCCAGCAGTCACCCACGGGATGGGCGCACTGAAGCTTTCTTT
TRBJ1-6,-,TRBV28,many,CASSSSGQNSPLHF,TGTGCCAGCAGTTCATCGGGGCAGAATTCACCCCTCCACTTT
TRBJ1-2,TRBD1,TRBV5-1,-,CASSLGSTGEVATF,TGCGCCAGCAGCCTGGGATCGACAGGGGAGGTTGCGACCTTC
TRBJ1-3,-,TRBV6-5,-,CASSYSAGVNTIYF,TGTGCCAGCAGTTACTCGGCGGGGGTAAACACCATATATTTT
TRBJ1-1,-,TRBV7-2,-,CASSSDWGNTEAFF,TGTGCCAGCAGCTCAGACTGGGGGAACACTGAAGCTTTCTTT
TRBJ2-1,-,TRBV6-2/TRBV6-3,-,CASSSAGGNEQFF,TGTGCCAGCAGTTCGGCGGGCGGCAATGAGCAGTTCTTC
TRBJ2-4,TRBD2,TRBV7-8,few,CASSLARGGENIQYF,TGTGCCAGCAGCTTAGCCCGGGGGGGTGAAAACATTCAGTACTTC
TRBJ2-1,-,TRBV7-2,-,CASSSYFLSYNEQFF,TGTGCCAGCAGCTCTTACTTCCTCTCCTACAATGAGCAGTTCTTC
TRBJ2-2,TRBD2,TRBV3-1,-,CASSWTSGGPNTGELFF,TGTGCCAGCAGCTGGACTAGCGGGGGGCCGAACACCGGGGAGCTGTTTTTT
TRBJ1-1,-,TRBV6-2/TRBV6-3,-,CASSTGHMNTEAFF,TGTGCCAGCAGTACGGGACACATGAACACTGAAGCTTTCTTT
TRBJ1-1,-,TRBV6-5,-,CASSYSRGRGTEAFF,TGTGCCAGCAGTTACTCCAGGGGAAGGGGGACTGAAGCTTTCTTT
TRBJ1-5,-,TRBV6-2/TRBV6-3,many,CASSYSGAETDQPQHF,TGTGCCAGCAGTTACTCTGGGGCGGAAACAGATCAGCCCCAGCATTTT
TRBJ2-7,-,TRBV12-3/TRBV12-4,many,CASRDLERGVNEQYF,TGTGCCAGCAGAGACTTGGAGAGGGGAGTCAACGAGCAGTACTTC
TRBJ2-1,TRBD2,TRBV9,-,CASSLRLAGGDEQFF,TGTGCCAGCAGCCTAAGACTAGCGGGGGGCGACGAGCAGTTCTTC